This T cell receptor beta chain is from a study of blood T cell repertoires in COVID-19. For the study at large: Italy, Spain and the United States were the sources of the convalescent and acute COVID-19 samples.

This table comes from immunoSEQ multiplex PCR, and its TCRdb copy is limited to in-frame clones, with some not included. The data hold 150,000 to 200,000 clones, with approximately 95% observed a single time. Seattle cases were enrolled at active infection and followed longitudinally. This CDR3 is built from 15 residues. Per germline, CDR1 SGHNT and CDR2 YYREEE (reference sequence). V lost 0 bases, J lost 4 bases, and 2 bases stayed unmatched. The source of this sequence is an older woman with COVID-19, enrolled during active disease. The sequencing sample was made of peripheral blood. The genes are TRBV5-4 and TRBJ2-1; TRBD2 aligns across 9 bases. CDR3 amino acids: CASSLGLADYNEQFF. The DNA for the CDR3 is TGTGCCAGCAGCTTGGGACTAGCGGATTACAATGAGCAGTTCTTC. Drawing the rest from reference TRBV5-4 and TRBJ2-1, the complete variable domain is ETGVTQSPTHLIKTRGQQVTLRCSSQSGHNTVSWYQQALGQGPQFIFQYYREEENGRGNFPPRFSGLQFPNYSSELNVNALELDDSALYLCASSLGLADYNEQFFGPGTRLTVL.